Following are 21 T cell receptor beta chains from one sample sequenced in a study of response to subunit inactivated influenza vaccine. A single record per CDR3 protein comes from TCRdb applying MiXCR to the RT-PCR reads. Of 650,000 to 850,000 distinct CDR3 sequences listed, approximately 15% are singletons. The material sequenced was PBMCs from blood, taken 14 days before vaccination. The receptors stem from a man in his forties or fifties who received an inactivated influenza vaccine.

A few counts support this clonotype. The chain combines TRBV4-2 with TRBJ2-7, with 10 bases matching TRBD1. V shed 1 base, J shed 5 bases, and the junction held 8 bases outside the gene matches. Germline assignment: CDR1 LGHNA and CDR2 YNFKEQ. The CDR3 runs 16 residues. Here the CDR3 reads CASSQGQGAISHEQYF. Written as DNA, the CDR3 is TGTGCCAGCAGCCAAGGACAGGGGGCAATCTCTCACGAGCAGTACTTC.

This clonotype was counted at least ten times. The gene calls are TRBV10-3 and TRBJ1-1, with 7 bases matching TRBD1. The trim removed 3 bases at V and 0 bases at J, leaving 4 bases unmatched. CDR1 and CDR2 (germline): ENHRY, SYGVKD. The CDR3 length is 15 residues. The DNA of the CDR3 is TGTGCCATCAGTGAATCGGGACAGATGAACACTGAAGCTTTCTTT. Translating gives CAISESGQMNTEAFF.

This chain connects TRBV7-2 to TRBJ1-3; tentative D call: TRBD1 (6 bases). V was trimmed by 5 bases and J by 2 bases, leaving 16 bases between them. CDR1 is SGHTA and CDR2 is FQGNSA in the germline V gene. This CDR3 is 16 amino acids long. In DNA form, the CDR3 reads TGTGCCAGCAGCAGACAGGAGGTCCTCGCTGGAAACACCATATATTTT. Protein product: CASSRQEVLAGNTIYF.

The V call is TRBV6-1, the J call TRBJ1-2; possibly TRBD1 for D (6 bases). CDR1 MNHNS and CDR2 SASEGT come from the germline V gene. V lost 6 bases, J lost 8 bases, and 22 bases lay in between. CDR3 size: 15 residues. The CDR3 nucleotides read TGTGCCAGCAGGGGAGCCGGGACAAACGGTCACGGCTACACCTTC. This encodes CASRGAGTNGHGYTF.

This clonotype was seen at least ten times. Here the CDR3 reads CSASRGRNQPQHF. CDR3 bases: TGCAGTGCTAGTAGAGGGCGCAATCAGCCCCAGCATTTT. J is TRBJ1-5 and V is TRBV20-1; no definite D call. Between the trimmed V and J ends, which lost 3 bases and 2 bases, there was a span of 8 bases. The length of the CDR3 is 13 residues. The germline CDR1 and CDR2 sequences are DFQATT and SNEGSKA (reference sequence).

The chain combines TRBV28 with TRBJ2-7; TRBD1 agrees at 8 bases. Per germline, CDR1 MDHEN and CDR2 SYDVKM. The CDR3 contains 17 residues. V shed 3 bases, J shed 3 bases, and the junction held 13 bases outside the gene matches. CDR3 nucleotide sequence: TGTGCCAGCAGTTTTGGGTATGAGGACAGGGACTTCTACGAGCAGTACTTC. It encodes CASSFGYEDRDFYEQYF.

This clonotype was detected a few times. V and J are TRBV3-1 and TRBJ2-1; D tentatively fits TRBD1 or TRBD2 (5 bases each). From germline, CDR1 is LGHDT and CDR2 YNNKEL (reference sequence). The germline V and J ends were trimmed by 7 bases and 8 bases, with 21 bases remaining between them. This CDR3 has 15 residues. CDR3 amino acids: CASTHHGASVHEQFF. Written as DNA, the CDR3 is TGTGCCAGCACCCACCACGGGGCTTCAGTACATGAGCAGTTCTTC.

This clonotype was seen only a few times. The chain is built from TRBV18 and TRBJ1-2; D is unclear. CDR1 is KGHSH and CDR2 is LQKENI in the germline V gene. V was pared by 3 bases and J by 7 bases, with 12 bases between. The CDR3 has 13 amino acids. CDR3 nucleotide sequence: TGTGCCAGCTCACCTTCCGCTCCCGCTGGCTACACCTTC. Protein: CASSPSAPAGYTF.

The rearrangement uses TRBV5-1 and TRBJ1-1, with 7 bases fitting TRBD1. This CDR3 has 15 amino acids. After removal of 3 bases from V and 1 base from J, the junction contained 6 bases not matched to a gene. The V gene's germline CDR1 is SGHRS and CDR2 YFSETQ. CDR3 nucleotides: TGCGCCAGCAGCTCCTGGGACAGAGAGAACACTGAAGCTTTCTTT. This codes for CASSSWDRENTEAFF. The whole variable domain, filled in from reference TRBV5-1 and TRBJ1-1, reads KAGVTQTPRYLIKTRGQQVTLSCSPISGHRSVSWYQQTPGQGLQFLFEYFSETQRNKGNFPGRFSGRQFSNSRSEMNVSTLELGDSALYLCASSSWDRENTEAFFGQGTRLTVV.

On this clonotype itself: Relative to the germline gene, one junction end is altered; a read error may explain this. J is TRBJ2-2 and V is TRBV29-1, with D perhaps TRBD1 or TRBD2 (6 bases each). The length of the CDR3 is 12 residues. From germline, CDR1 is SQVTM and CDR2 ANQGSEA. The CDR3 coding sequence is TGCAGCGGAACAGGGAACACCGGGGGGCTGTTTTTT. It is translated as CSGTGNTGGLFF.

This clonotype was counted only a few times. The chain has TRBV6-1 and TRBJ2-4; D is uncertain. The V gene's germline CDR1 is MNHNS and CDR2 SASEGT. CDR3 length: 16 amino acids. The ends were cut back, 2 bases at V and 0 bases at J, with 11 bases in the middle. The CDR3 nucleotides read TGTGCCAGCAGTGAATACGAGGCCCTAGCCAAAAACATTCAGTACTTC. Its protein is CASSEYEALAKNIQYF.

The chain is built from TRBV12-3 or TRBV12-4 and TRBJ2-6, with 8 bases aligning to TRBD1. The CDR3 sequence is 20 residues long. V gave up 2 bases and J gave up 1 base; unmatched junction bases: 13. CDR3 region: CASSLHLPGQVGSGANVLTF. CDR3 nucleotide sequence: TGTGCCAGCAGTTTACACCTACCGGGACAGGTGGGATCTGGGGCCAACGTCCTGACTTTC.

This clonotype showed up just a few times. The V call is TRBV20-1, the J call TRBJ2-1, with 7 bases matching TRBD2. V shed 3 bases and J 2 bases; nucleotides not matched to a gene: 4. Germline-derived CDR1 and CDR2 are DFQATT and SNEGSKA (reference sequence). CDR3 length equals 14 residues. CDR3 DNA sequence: TGCAGTGCTAGCGGGGGAGGGGCCTACAATGAGCAGTTCTTC. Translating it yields CSASGGGAYNEQFF.

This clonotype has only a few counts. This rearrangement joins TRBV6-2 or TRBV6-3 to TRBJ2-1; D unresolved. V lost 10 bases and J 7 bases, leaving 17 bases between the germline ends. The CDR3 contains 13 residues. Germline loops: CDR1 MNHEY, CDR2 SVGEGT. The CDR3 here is CATLTPGSNEQFF. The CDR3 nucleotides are TGTGCCACCCTTACCCCTGGATCTAATGAGCAGTTCTTC.

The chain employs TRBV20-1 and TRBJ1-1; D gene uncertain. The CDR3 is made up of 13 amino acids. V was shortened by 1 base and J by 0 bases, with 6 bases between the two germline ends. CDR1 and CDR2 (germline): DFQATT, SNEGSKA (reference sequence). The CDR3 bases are TGCAGTGCTAGAGTGGGGATGAACACTGAAGCTTTCTTT. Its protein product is CSARVGMNTEAFF.

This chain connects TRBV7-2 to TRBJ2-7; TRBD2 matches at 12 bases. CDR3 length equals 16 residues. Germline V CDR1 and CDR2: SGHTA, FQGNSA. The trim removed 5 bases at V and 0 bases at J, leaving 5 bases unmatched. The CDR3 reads CASSPRTSGASYEQYF. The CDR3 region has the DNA TGTGCCAGCAGCCCTAGGACTAGCGGGGCCTCCTACGAGCAGTACTTC.

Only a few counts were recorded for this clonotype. The CDR3 DNA follows: TGTGCCAGCAGTTTATCCGGGGGGATGAACACTGAAGCTTTCTTT. It specifies CASSLSGGMNTEAFF. The chain carries TRBV27 and TRBJ1-1, with a tentative D call TRBD1 (5 bases). The germline gives CDR1 MNHEY, CDR2 SMNVEV (reference sequence). The ends were cut back, 0 bases at V and 0 bases at J, with 8 bases in the middle. The CDR3 is 15 residues long.

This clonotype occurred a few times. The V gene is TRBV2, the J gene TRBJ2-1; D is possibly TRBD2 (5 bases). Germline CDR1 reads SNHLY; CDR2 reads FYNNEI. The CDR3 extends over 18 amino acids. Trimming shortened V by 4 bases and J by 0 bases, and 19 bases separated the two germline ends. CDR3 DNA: TGTGCCAGCAGTGTTGCGAAGCGGAAACCGAGCTCCTACAATGAGCAGTTCTTC. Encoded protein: CASSVAKRKPSSYNEQFF.

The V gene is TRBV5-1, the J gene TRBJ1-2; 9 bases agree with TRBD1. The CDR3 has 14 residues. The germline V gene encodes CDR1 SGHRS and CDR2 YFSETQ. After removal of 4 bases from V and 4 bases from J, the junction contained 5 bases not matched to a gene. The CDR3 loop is CASSHGTGIYGYTF. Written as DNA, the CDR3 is TGCGCCAGCAGCCATGGGACAGGGATCTATGGCTACACCTTC.

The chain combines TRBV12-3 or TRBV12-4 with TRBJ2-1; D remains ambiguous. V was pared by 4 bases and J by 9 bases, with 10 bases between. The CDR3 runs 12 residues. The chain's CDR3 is CASSYTPAEQFF. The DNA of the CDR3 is TGTGCCAGCAGTTACACCCCGGCTGAGCAGTTCTTC.

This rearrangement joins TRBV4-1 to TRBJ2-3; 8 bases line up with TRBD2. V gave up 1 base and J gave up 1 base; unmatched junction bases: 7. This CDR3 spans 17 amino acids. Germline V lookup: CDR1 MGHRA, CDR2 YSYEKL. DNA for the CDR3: TGCGCCAGCAGCCAAGCTGGTACAGCGGGGGGCACAGATACGCAGTATTTT. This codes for CASSQAGTAGGTDTQYF.